This T cell receptor (beta chain) was captured by sequencing in a study of T cells in Graves' hyperthyroidism and ophthalmopathy. A note on this clonotype: Its cognate antigen is unknown.

General study results and limits: Model output signaled ophthalmopathy a median roughly 6.5 months ahead of onset. Blood also carried most thyroid clonotypes expanded above 0.001.

Exclusion followed for patients with uncontrolled infection, other autoimmune disease, pregnancy or lactation. Clinicians diagnosed patients from clinical symptoms, serum thyroxine and TRAb, thyroid ultrasound and orbital computed tomography. Trimming removed 0 bases from V and 4 bases from J; junction bases left unmatched: 3. The CDR3 contains 16 residues. Germline V lookup: CDR1 SGHRS, CDR2 YFSETQ. Regions amplified from RNA transcripts were the TCR beta CDR3 regions. TCR CDR3 underwent first-round RT-PCR with the HTBI primer set. TCRdb re-analysed the multiplex PCR reads in MiXCR, keeping a single row per CDR3 protein. The sample includes a few hundred thousand distinct CDR3 sequences, 25% seen only once; the top ten take about 70%.

V gene TRBV5-1 combines with J gene TRBJ2-2; 10 bases are shared with TRBD2. Sample: blood. This clonotype was obtained from a man aged 50 to 59 with Graves' hyperthyroidism. CDR3 DNA sequence: TGCGCCAGCAGCTTGGCCCCTAGCGGGGGCACCGGGGAGCTGTTTTTT. It encodes CASSLAPSGGTGELFF.